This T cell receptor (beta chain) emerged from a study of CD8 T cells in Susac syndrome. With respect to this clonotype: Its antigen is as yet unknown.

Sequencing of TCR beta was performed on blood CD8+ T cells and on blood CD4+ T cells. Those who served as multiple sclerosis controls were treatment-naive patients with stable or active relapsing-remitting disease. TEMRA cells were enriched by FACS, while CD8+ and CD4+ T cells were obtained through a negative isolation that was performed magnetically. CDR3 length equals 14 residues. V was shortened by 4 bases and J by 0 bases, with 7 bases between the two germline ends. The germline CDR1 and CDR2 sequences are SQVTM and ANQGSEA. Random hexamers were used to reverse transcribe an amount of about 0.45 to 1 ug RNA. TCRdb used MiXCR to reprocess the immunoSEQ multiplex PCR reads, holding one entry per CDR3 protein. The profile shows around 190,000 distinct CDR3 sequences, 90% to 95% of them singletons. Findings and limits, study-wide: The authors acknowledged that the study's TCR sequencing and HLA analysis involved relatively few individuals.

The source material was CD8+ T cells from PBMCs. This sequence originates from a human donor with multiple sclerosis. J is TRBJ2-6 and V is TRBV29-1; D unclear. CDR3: CSVVTFSGANVLTF. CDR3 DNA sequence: TGCAGCGTTGTGACCTTCTCTGGGGCCAACGTCCTGACTTTC.